The entry below gives a single T cell receptor (beta chain) sequence along with its context. Its antigen specificity is not known. Base qualities are not recorded, but no much larger clone differs from it by a single base. This record comes from a study of blood T cell repertoires in COVID-19 (dated by TCRdb to the early 2020s). Notes on the research overall: Samples covering the acute and convalescent phases of COVID-19 were provided by collaborators in the United States, Italy and Spain. Where available, HLA class I and class II types were taken from metadata supplied by the sample provider and were not determined by assay-based typing. The repertoires were made available in a free public database intended to serve as a resource for research on the immune response to SARS-CoV-2. Nearly every sample came with metadata listing a de-identified subject ID, COVID-19 status, age in years and sex. The samples were drawn from two sources: the first 160 participants of the ongoing ImmuneRACE study, and 1,200 or so subjects contributed by 6 global collaborators. Subjects who had been exposed to COVID-19, were actively infected with it, or had recovered from it provided the deeply sampled blood TCRbeta repertoires that made up the dataset. The material from the prospective study consisted of cDNA or gDNA derived from T cells, B-cell-depleted T cells, or PBMCs. Overall study outcomes, separate from this receptor: The quantity of clinical and demographic metadata differed by source and by participant and was supplied without curation.

TCRbeta CDR3 regions were amplified from genomic DNA by means of the immunoSEQ Assay, a bias-controlled multiplex PCR. The published analysis was carried out like this. Nucleated cell counts per sample were estimated from amplification of reference gene primers within the assay. Sequence reads were collapsed and filtered to measure the absolute abundance of every unique TCRbeta CDR3 rearrangement. For each sample, productive Simpson clonality was calculated as the square root of Simpson's diversity index across productive rearrangements. Not all clones reach the TCRdb copy of this immuneACCESS table, which keeps in-frame sequences only. Checked studies attribute under half of the gap to unresolved V genes and leave the rest unexplained. Clonal size and the V and J genes are those of that table, whereas D and trimming came from the DNA. The sample yields roughly 60,000 clones; roughly 77% were counted once. Just under 15% of the sample is held by the ten biggest clonotypes.

Inclusive of the bounding cysteine and phenylalanine, the CDR3 is 15 residues long. Only CDR3 DNA is held: 45 bases, read in frame from base 1. The germline V gene (reference sequence) specifies SEHNR as CDR1 and FQNEAQ as CDR2. V lost 6 bases and J lost 5 bases, and the count of bases not matched to a germline gene is 7. Whole blood was collected in K2EDTA tubes by collaborating institutions according to the institutions' own protocols. Collaborator samples were shipped for TCRbeta analysis as frozen whole blood, isolated PBMCs, or DNA extracted from either sample type. The sequencing sample was made of peripheral blood. The V and J segments used are TRBV7-9 and TRBJ2-5; 12 central nucleotides agree with TRBD1. The clonotype originates from a man older than 75 with acute or convalescent COVID-19. The DNA is as follows: TGTGCCAGCAGGCAAGGGACAGGGGGCTTGGAGACCCAGTACTTC. Translated, it gives CASRQGTGGLETQYF.